The clone carrying this TCR beta chain was seen at least ten times. This sample was included in a study of early T cells in non-severe SARS-CoV-2 infection. TCRdb redid the calling of the 5' RACE reads with MiXCR, one entry per CDR3 protein. Of roughly 43,000 distinct CDR3 sequences listed, approximately 5.9% are singletons. CDR3 size: 12 residues. V lost 6 bases to trimming and J lost 3 bases, with 9 bases between them. Germline V gives CDR1 SQVTM, CDR2 ANQGSEA. This chain uses TRBV29-1 with TRBJ2-4, with D perhaps matching TRBD2 (5 bases). This specimen was whole blood, taken at baseline. This clonotype was sampled from an adult who was a healthcare worker with PCR-confirmed SARS-CoV-2 infection or an uninfected control (not recorded which). CDR3 nucleotide sequence: TGCAGCGTGGAGGAAGACAAAAACATTCAGTACTTC. Amino acid sequence: CSVEEDKNIQYF.